This TCR beta chain came from a study of cytomegalovirus exposure and HLA in healthy donors. The PCR contained 60 Vbeta and 13 Jbeta primers. Measured with immunoSEQ multiplex PCR; TCRdb has only the in-frame clones, and not every one. The table includes about 120,000 clones, 80% detected once. As for this clone: Its antigen is as yet unknown.

Study-level results: Later analysis reportedly placed an Asian-associated ancestry cluster below the roughly 670-donor mean in N-insertions. Later on, an analysis tied under 20,000 TCR beta sequences to HLA alleles at 0.05 false discovery rate. As was reported, the HLA-A and HLA-B alleles of most subjects were accurately predicted from TCR beta sequences. When a later analysis compared HLA-associated TCR beta chains with equally common others, the HLA-associated chains turned out to be more clonally expanded and to have lower generation probabilities.

J lost 7 bases, V lost 6 bases, and 8 bases had no gene match. The CDR3 is 14 amino acids. Germline CDR1 and CDR2: MNHEY and SVGAGI. This TCR was recovered from a female donor in good health and CMV-seropositive. The material sequenced was PBMCs. The chain has TRBV6-5 and TRBJ1-5; 8 bases match TRBD1. CDR3 loop: CASSLGTGTQPQHF. Written as DNA, the CDR3 is TGTGCCAGCAGCCTCGGGACAGGAACGCAGCCCCAGCATTTT.